One and the same sample provided the 26 T cell receptor beta chains below, sequenced in a study of blood T cell repertoires in COVID-19. Produced via immunoSEQ multiplex PCR; TCRdb's table is partial and in-frame only. The sample shows around 400,000 clones, roughly nine tenths of them seen only once. The sample was peripheral blood. The receptor source for this set is a man aged 40-49 years with acute or convalescent COVID-19.

The chain links TRBV7-4 to TRBJ1-5; 9 bases align to TRBD1. This CDR3 contains 15 residues. V lost 4 bases, J lost 1 base, and 2 bases stayed unmatched. Germline CDR1 reads SGHVT; CDR2 reads SQSDAQ. CDR3 nucleotide sequence: TGTGCCAGCAGCTCGGGGACAGGGAGCAATCAGCCCCAGCATTTT. Translation: CASSSGTGSNQPQHF.

The rearrangement joins TRBV7-2 to TRBJ2-7; maybe TRBD1 (5 bases). The CDR3 is made up of 15 amino acids. The germline gives CDR1 SGHTA, CDR2 FQGNSA. V lost 2 bases to trimming and J lost 4 bases, with 15 bases between them. Here the CDR3 DNA reads TGTGCCAGCAGCTTAAATGCAGGGAAGGGGTACGAGCAGTACTTC. Translated: CASSLNAGKGYEQYF.

V usage is TRBV19 and J usage is TRBJ1-6; tentative D call: TRBD1 (6 bases). CDR1 is LNHDA, CDR2 SQIVND, per germline (reference sequence). Between the trimmed V and J ends, which lost 3 bases and 5 bases, there was a span of 14 bases. The CDR3 consists of 16 residues. CDR3 amino acids: CASSIRSGQHNSPLHF. DNA for the CDR3: TGTGCCAGTAGTATTAGGAGTGGACAGCATAATTCACCCCTCCACTTT.

The V gene is TRBV18, the J gene TRBJ2-1; no reliable D call. The CDR3 covers 13 residues. Deletions cut 3 bases from V and 7 bases from J, with 10 bases between. Germline-derived CDR1 and CDR2 are KGHSH and LQKENI. As DNA, the CDR3 is TGTGCCAGCTCACCTTCCGTTTTGAATGAGCAGTTCTTC. Translated: CASSPSVLNEQFF.

The chain carries TRBV6-5 and TRBJ1-3; no definite D call. Germline V gene lookup returns CDR1 MNHEY and CDR2 SVGAGI. The CDR3 has 11 residues. Trimming took 9 bases from V and 4 from J, leaving 7 bases between them. The CDR3 loop reads CASRWGNTIYF. The CDR3 coding sequence is TGTGCCAGTCGGTGGGGAAACACCATATATTTT.

This clone occurred a few times. The chain couples TRBV9 to TRBJ1-4; 10 bases map to TRBD1. The CDR3 is 15 amino acids. Trimming removed 2 bases from V and 4 bases from J; junction bases left unmatched: 2. CDR1 and CDR2 from the germline V gene are SGDLS and YYNGEE. CDR3 sequence (DNA): TGTGCCAGCAGCGTTGGACAGGGGGATAATGAAAAACTGTTTTTT. This translates into CASSVGQGDNEKLFF.

Comment on this clone: At the DNA level, this CDR3 is encoded by other sequences in the same sample as well. In DNA form, the CDR3 reads TGCGCCAGCAGCTTGCGGGGTGAAGCTTTCTTT. Translated, it gives CASSLRGEAFF. The chain employs TRBV5-1 and TRBJ1-1; D is unresolved. Germline CDR1 is SGHRS and CDR2 is YFSETQ. V was pared by 1 base and J by 7 bases, with 5 bases between. The CDR3 runs to 11 residues.

This clone was recorded only once. The chain couples TRBV6-5 to TRBJ1-1; 10 bases are shared with TRBD1. CDR3 size: 15 residues. Trimming took 4 bases from V and 9 from J; bases not matched to a gene: 11. Per germline, CDR1 MNHEY and CDR2 SVGAGI. CDR3 coding DNA: TGTGCCAGCAGTTCGCATGCCGGGACAGGGGTGAAAGCTTTCTTT. Amino acids: CASSSHAGTGVKAFF.

Written as DNA, the CDR3 is TGTGCCAGCAGCGCACAGACAGGAGACGCTTTCTTT. Its protein product is CASSAQTGDAFF. The chain links TRBV7-9 to TRBJ1-1; TRBD1 is a possible D gene (6 bases). Trimming took off 5 bases at V and 11 bases at J, with 15 bases between the two ends. The CDR3 covers 12 residues. Germline assignment: CDR1 SEHNR and CDR2 FQNEAQ (reference sequence).

The chain combines TRBV9 with TRBJ1-4; unclear D gene. Germline CDR1 and CDR2: SGDLS and YYNGEE. The CDR3 runs to 13 residues. Trimming stripped 2 bases from V and 7 bases from J, with 9 bases between. CDR3 residues: CASSVAIGEKLFF. CDR3 in DNA: TGTGCCAGCAGCGTGGCCATTGGTGAAAAACTGTTTTTT.

The chain carries TRBV6-6 and TRBJ1-4; 9 bases are shared with TRBD1. The CDR3 covers 15 residues. The germline V gene has CDR1 MNHNY and CDR2 SVGAGI (reference sequence). Germline trimming cut 2 bases from V and 8 bases from J; bases unmatched to any gene: 6. CDR3 bases: TGTGCCAGCAGTTACGCGGGACAGGGCATCGAAAAACTGTTTTTT. It encodes CASSYAGQGIEKLFF.

The chain recombines TRBV19 with TRBJ2-5, with 9 bases fitting TRBD1. V shed 7 bases and J 4 bases; nucleotides not matched to a gene: 10. The CDR3 runs to 15 residues. Germline V gene sequence: CDR1 LNHDA, CDR2 SQIVND (reference sequence). The CDR3 DNA reads as TGTGCCAGTACCCTGGGACAGGGATTCAGAGAGACCCAGTACTTC. Translation gives CASTLGQGFRETQYF.

This rearrangement joins TRBV7-2 to TRBJ1-4; the match to TRBD1 covers 7 bases. The CDR3 covers 15 residues. With 0 bases clipped from V and 7 bases from J, the junction kept 5 bases outside the gene matches. CDR1 is SGHTA and CDR2 is FQGNSA in the germline V gene. CDR3 residues: CASSLAGTAFEKLFF. The CDR3 nucleotides are TGTGCCAGCAGCTTAGCCGGGACAGCCTTTGAAAAACTGTTTTTT.

This sequence joins TRBV4-1 and TRBJ2-7; 9 bases align to TRBD1. The CDR3 consists of 16 residues. Germline V gives CDR1 MGHRA, CDR2 YSYEKL. The ends lost 3 bases at V and 2 bases at J; junction bases unmatched: 8. CDR3 nucleotides: TGCGCCAGCAGCCATGAACCGGGACAGGGCCCCTACGAGCAGTACTTC. This sequence encodes CASSHEPGQGPYEQYF.

The chain joins TRBV5-1 to TRBJ1-4; perhaps TRBD1 as D (5 bases). Trimming cost V 2 bases and J 3 bases, with 14 bases left between them. CDR1 SGHRS and CDR2 YFSETQ come from the germline V gene. The CDR3 is 16 residues long. CDR3 nucleotide sequence: TGCGCCAGCAGCTTATCCCCCGGGGGACCTAATGAAAAACTGTTTTTT. This translates into CASSLSPGGPNEKLFF.

The V and J genes are TRBV4-2 and TRBJ2-7; 12 positions match TRBD2. The CDR3 length is 15 residues. Germline V gene data show CDR1 as LGHNA and CDR2 as YNFKEQ. The ends lost 3 bases at V and 2 bases at J; junction bases unmatched: 2. In DNA, the CDR3 is TGTGCCAGCAGCCATTCTAGCGGGAGGGCCTACGAGCAGTACTTC. Amino acid sequence: CASSHSSGRAYEQYF.

This clone has a handful of counts. The V and J genes are TRBV5-8 and TRBJ1-2; tentative D call: TRBD1 (6 bases). The CDR3 runs 14 residues. V was trimmed by 5 bases and J by 4 bases, leaving 15 bases between them. Per germline, CDR1 SGHTS and CDR2 YDEGEE. The CDR3 is CASRPLTGLYGYTF. CDR3 nucleotides: TGTGCCAGCAGGCCTTTAACAGGGCTCTATGGCTACACCTTC.

In regard to this clone: The same CDR3 also results from other DNA sequences found in this sample. The chain has TRBV27 and TRBJ2-7; 10 bases are a match to TRBD1. The V gene's germline CDR1 is MNHEY and CDR2 SMNVEV (reference sequence). After removal of 6 bases from V and 3 bases from J, the junction contained 2 bases not matched to a gene. The CDR3 has 13 amino acids. The CDR3 coding sequence is TGTGCCAGCAGCAGGGACAGGGGCTACGAGCAGTACTTC. Residues: CASSRDRGYEQYF.

V is TRBV2 and J is TRBJ1-1; 7 nucleotides agree with TRBD1. Germline V gives CDR1 SNHLY, CDR2 FYNNEI. V trimming: 6 bases; J trimming: 2 bases; junction bases outside the gene matches: 6. This CDR3 has 14 amino acids. The CDR3 here is CASSNNRGNTEAFF. The CDR3 DNA reads as TGTGCCAGCAGCAATAACAGGGGAAACACTGAAGCTTTCTTT.

This clone occurred a few times. The chain uses TRBV4-1 and TRBJ1-4; D not certain. CDR1 and CDR2 from the germline V gene are MGHRA and YSYEKL. CDR3 length equals 15 residues. The V gene lost 2 bases and the J gene lost 5 bases, with 12 bases spanning the gap. DNA for the CDR3: TGCGCCAGCAGCCAAAACGAACTCAACAATGAAAAACTGTTTTTT. Translation: CASSQNELNNEKLFF.

V usage is TRBV2 and J usage is TRBJ1-2; D call uncertain. The CDR3 has 15 amino acids. V lost 2 bases and J lost 0, with 10 bases in between. From germline, CDR1 is SNHLY and CDR2 FYNNEI. CDR3 in amino acids: CASSESTITNYGYTF. The CDR3 region has the DNA TGTGCCAGCAGTGAAAGCACCATTACTAACTATGGCTACACCTTC.

CDR3 region: CASSLWAANTEAFF. The DNA of the CDR3 is TGTGCCAGCAGCTTGTGGGCAGCAAACACTGAAGCTTTCTTT. V gene TRBV5-6 combines with J gene TRBJ1-1; D gene ambiguous. Germline V gene lookup returns CDR1 SGHDT and CDR2 YYEEEE. There are 14 residues in the CDR3. V was trimmed by 1 base and J by 2 bases, leaving 9 bases between them.

The chain combines TRBV5-1 with TRBJ2-1; 7 nucleotides agree with TRBD2. There are 17 residues in the CDR3. V lost 4 bases, J lost 2 bases, and 12 bases stayed unmatched. Per the germline V gene, CDR1 is SGHRS and CDR2 is YFSETQ. CDR3 DNA: TGCGCCAGCAGCCTAAACGGCGGCGGGAGTGCCTACAATGAGCAGTTCTTC. Its protein product is CASSLNGGGSAYNEQFF.

The chain recombines TRBV7-2 with TRBJ2-1; 11 nucleotides match TRBD2. The V segment lost 3 bases and the J segment 3 bases; nucleotides outside the gene matches: 1. CDR1 SGHTA and CDR2 FQGNSA come from the germline V gene. The CDR3 is made up of 15 amino acids. The DNA for the CDR3 is TGTGCCAGCAGCTTTAGCGGGGGGGTCTACAATGAGCAGTTCTTC. This gives the protein CASSFSGGVYNEQFF. Based on the CDR3 plus reference TRBV7-2 and TRBJ2-1, the full variable domain is GAGVSQSPSNKVTEKGKDVELRCDPISGHTALYWYRQSLGQGLEFLIYFQGNSAPDKSGLPSDRFSAERTGGSVSTLTIQRTQQEDSAVYLCASSFSGGVYNEQFFGPGTRLTVL.

The rearrangement uses TRBV6-1 and TRBJ1-1; 9 positions agree with TRBD1. The V gene's germline CDR1 is MNHNS and CDR2 SASEGT. The CDR3 spans 15 residues. Germline trimming cut 1 base from V and 1 base from J; bases unmatched to any gene: 1. The CDR3 region has the DNA TGTGCCAGCAGTGAAGAGACAGGGGGGAACACTGAAGCTTTCTTT. Its translation is CASSEETGGNTEAFF.

The V and J genes are TRBV27 and TRBJ1-2; TRBD1 is a possible D gene (5 bases). Germline lookup yields CDR1 MNHEY and CDR2 SMNVEV (reference sequence). This CDR3 is 13 amino acids long. V was cut by 0 bases and J by 8 bases, with 10 bases left in between. CDR3 DNA sequence: TGTGCCAGCAGTTTATCGTCTGGGGGGGGCTACACCTTC. Its protein product is CASSLSSGGGYTF.